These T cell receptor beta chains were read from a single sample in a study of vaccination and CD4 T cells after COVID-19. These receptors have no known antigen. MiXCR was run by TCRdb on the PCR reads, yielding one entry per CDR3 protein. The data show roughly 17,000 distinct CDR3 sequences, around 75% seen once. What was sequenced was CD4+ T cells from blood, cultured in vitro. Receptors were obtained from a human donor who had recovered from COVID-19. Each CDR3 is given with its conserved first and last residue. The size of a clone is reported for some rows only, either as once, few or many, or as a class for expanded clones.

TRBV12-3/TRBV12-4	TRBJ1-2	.	CASSRELGGYGYTF
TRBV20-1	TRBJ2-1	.	CSAAGTSSYNEQFF
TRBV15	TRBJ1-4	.	CATSRVGQGVATNEKLFF
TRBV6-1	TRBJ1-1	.	CASSEIASRNTEAFF
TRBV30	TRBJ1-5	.	CAWSPSPGQPQHF
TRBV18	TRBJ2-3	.	CASSKYSGGASTDTQYF
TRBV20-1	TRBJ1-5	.	CSARNYGQAGQPQHF
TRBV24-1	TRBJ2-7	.	CATSRERQNTYEQYF
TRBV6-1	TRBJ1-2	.	CASSQDTWGYTF
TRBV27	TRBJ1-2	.	CASSSTGSTYGYTF
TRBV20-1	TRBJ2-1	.	CSASWPVDEQFF
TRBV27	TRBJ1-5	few	CASSPRGGGVRNQPQHF
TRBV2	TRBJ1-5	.	CASSGSPNQPQHF
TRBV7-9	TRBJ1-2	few	CASSPRLYGYTF
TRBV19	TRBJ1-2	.	CASSIDATTGYGYTF
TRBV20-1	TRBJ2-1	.	CSARDAVRGFSYNEQFF
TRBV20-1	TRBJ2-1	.	CSAPSSGRGGEQFF
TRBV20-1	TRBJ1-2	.	CSAIRGREDYGYTF
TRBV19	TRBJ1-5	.	CASSMVWGGNQPQHF
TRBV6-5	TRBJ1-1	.	CASSYTENTEAFF
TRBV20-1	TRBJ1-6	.	CSASFTGGFGNSPLHF
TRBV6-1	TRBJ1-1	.	CASSVAAMNTEAFF
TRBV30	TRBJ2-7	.	CATLGTGYEQYF
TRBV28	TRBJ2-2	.	CASSVIKGRGTGELFF
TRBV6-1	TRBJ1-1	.	CASSTPRGPGYMNTEAFF
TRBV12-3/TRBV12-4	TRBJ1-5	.	CASRDTGNQPQHF
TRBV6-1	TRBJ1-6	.	CASDSNRDNSPLHF
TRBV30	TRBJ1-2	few	CAWRALRELGYTF
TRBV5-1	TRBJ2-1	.	CASSFGQGAYNEQFF
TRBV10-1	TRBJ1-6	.	CATSGPDNSPLHF
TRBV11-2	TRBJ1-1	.	CASSPRQGHTEAFF
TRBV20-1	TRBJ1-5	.	CSARGDINQPQHF
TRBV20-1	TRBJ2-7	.	CSALRGPSDLYEQYF
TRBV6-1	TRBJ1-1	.	CASSVRNEGRDGFF
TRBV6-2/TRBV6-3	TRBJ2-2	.	CASSPRPTGELFF
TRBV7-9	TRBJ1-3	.	CASSEDRGGSTIYF
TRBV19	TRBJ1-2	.	CASSIGGNYGYTF
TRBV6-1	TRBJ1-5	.	CASREQGRGNQPQHF
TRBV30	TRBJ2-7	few	CAWSVPRDRSEQYF
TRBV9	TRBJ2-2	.	CASSASPGQGGELFF